This TCR beta chain was documented in a study of blood T cells in healthy people across ages. Study information: Through template switching, about one barcoded beta molecule was captured per two T cells, as measured in model experiments.

CDR3 length equals 11 residues. This clonotype was counted a single time. Primers used in a second PCR of roughly 6 to 12 cycles were a sample-barcoded 5' primer and a J-beta primer mix. TCRdb passed the 5' RACE reads through MiXCR, listing each CDR3 protein once. The sample lists roughly 560,000 distinct CDR3 sequences, about 25% occurring once. This sample was also put to use in a study of T cells of mothers and their children.

The source material was blood. The chain carries TRBV21-1 and TRBJ2-3. TRBV21-1 counts as a pseudogene. The source of this sequence is a boy aged 5-17 years in good health. CDR3 region: CASLYTDTQYF. CDR3 in DNA: TGTGCCAGCCTATACACAGATACGCAGTATTTT.